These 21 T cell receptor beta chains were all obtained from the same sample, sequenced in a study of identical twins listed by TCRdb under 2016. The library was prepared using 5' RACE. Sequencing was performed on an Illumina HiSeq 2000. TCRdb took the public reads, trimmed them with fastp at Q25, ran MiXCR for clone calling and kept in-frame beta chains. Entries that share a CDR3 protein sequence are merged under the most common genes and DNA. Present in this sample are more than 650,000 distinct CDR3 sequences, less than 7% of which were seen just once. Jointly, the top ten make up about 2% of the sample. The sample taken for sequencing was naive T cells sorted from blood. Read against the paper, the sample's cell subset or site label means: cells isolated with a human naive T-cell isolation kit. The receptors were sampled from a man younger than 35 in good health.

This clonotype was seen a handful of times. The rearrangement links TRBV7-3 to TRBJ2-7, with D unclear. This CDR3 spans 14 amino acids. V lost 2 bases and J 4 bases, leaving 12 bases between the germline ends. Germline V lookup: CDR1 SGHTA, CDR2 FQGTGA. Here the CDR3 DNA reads TGTGCCAGCAGCTTATACGGCATCCCTTACGAGCAGTACTTC. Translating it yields CASSLYGIPYEQYF.

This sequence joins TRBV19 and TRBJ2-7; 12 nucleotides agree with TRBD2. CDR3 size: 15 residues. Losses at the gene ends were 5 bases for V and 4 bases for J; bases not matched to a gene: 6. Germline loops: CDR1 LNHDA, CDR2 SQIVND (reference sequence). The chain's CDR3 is CASSFQLAGGYEQYF. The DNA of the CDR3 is TGTGCCAGTAGTTTCCAACTAGCGGGAGGATACGAGCAGTACTTC.

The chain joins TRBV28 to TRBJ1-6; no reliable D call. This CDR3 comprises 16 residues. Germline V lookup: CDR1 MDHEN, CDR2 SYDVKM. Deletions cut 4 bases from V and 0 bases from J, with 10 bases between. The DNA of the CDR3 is TGTGCCAGCAGTTCGCTCTGGAGCTCCTATAATTCACCCCTCCACTTT. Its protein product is CASSSLWSSYNSPLHF.

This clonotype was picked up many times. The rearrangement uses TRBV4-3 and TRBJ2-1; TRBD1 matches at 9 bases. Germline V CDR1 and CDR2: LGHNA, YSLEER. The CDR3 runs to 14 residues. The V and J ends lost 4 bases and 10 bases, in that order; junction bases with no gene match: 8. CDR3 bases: TGCGCCAGCAGCCCGGGACAGGGAGCATGGGAGCAGTTCTTC. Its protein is CASSPGQGAWEQFF.

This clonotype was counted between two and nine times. The CDR3 region has the DNA TGTGCCAGCAGCTTAGACGGAGCGGACTACAATGAGCAGTTCTTC. It encodes CASSLDGADYNEQFF. V is TRBV11-1 and J is TRBJ2-1; maybe TRBD2 (5 bases). V lost 1 base, J lost 3 bases, and 10 bases lay in between. The germline V gene encodes CDR1 SGHAT and CDR2 FQDESV (reference sequence). The CDR3 is made up of 15 amino acids.

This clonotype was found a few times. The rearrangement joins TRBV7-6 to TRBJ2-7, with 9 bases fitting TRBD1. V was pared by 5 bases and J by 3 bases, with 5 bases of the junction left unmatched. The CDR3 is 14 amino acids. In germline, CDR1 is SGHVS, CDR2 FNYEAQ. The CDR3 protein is CASSQDRGVYEQYF. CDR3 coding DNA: TGTGCCAGCAGCCAAGACAGGGGGGTCTACGAGCAGTACTTC.

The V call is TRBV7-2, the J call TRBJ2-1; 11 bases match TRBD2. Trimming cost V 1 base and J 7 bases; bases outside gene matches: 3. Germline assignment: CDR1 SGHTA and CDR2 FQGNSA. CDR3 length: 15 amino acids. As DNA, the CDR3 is TGTGCCAGCAGCTTAGTTAGCGGGAGGGTAAATGAGCAGTTCTTC. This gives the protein CASSLVSGRVNEQFF.

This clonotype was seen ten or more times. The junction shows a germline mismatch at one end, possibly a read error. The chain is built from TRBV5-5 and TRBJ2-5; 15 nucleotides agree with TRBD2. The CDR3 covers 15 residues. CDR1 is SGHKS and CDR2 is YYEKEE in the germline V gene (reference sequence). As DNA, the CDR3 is TGTGCCAGCAGTTTGGGACTAGCGGGAGGAGAGACCCAGTACTTC. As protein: CASSLGLAGGETQYF.

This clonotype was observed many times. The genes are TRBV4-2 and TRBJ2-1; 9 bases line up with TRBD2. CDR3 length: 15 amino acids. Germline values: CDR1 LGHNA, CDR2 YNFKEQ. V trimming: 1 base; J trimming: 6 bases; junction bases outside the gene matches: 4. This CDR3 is CASSQGGTSSNEQFF. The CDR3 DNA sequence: TGTGCCAGCAGCCAAGGGGGGACTAGCTCCAATGAGCAGTTCTTC.

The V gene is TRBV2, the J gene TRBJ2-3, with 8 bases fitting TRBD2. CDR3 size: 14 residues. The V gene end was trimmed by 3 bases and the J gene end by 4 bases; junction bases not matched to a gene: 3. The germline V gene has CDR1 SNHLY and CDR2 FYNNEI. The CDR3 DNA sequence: TGTGCCAGCAGTGATCGAGCGGGAGCAGATACGCAGTATTTT. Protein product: CASSDRAGADTQYF.

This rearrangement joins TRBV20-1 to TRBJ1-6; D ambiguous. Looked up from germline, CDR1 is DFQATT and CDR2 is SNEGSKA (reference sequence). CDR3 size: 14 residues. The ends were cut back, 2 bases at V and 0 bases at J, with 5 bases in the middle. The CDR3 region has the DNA TGCAGTGCTAGACCGGTCTCCTATAATTCACCCCTCCACTTT. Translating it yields CSARPVSYNSPLHF.

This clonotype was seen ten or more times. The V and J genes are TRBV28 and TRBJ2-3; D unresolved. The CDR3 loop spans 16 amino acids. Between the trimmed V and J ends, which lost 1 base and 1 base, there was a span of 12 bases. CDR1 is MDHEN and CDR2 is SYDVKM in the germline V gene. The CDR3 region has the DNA TGTGCCAGCAGTTTATTGGGATTTGACCGCACAGATACGCAGTATTTT. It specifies CASSLLGFDRTDTQYF.

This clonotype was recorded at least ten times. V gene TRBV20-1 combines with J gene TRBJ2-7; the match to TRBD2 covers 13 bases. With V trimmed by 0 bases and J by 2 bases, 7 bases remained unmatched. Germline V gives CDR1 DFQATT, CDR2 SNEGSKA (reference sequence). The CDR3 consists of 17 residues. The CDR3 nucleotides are TGCAGTGCTAGAGACCGCGGACTAGCGGGAGTGGCCTACGAGCAGTACTTC. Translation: CSARDRGLAGVAYEQYF.

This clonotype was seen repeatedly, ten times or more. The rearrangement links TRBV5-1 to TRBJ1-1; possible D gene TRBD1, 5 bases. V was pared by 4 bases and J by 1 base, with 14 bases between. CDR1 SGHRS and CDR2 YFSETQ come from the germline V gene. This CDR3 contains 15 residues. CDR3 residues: CASSGGLPGNTEAFF. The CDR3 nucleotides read TGCGCCAGCAGCGGGGGACTCCCCGGGAACACTGAAGCTTTCTTT.

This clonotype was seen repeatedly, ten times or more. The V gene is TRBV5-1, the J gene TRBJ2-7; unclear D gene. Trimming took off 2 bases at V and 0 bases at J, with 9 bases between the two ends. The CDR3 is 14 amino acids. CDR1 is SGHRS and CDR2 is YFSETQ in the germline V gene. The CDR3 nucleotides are TGCGCCAGCAGCTTCAACCGCTCCTCCTACGAGCAGTACGTC. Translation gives CASSFNRSSYEQYV.

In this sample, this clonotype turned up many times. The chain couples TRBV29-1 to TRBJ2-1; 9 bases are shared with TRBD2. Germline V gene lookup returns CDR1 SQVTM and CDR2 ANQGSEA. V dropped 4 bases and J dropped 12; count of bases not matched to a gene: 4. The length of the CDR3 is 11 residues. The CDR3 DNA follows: TGCAGCGTTGTACAAGCGGGGGGGCAGTTCTTC. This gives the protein CSVVQAGGQFF.

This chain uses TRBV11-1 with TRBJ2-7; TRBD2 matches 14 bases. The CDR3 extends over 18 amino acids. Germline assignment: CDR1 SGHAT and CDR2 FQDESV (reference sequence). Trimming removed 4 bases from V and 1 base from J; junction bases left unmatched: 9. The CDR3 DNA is TGTGCCAGCAGCTCGGGACTAGCGGGAGAAGTTAATTCCTACGAGCAGTACTTC. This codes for CASSSGLAGEVNSYEQYF.

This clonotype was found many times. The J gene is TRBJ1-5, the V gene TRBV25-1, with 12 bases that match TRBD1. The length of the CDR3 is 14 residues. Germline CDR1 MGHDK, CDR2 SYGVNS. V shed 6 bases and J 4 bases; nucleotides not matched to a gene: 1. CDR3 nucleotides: TGTGCCAGCAGGGGACAGGGGGCTAATCAGCCCCAGCATTTT. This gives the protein CASRGQGANQPQHF.

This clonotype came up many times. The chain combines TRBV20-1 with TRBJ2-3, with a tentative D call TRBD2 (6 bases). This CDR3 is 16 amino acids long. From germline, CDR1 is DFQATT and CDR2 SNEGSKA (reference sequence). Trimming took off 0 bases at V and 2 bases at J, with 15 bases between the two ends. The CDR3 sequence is CSARDRWEASTDTQYF. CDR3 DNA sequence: TGCAGTGCTAGAGATCGGTGGGAGGCCTCCACAGATACGCAGTATTTT.

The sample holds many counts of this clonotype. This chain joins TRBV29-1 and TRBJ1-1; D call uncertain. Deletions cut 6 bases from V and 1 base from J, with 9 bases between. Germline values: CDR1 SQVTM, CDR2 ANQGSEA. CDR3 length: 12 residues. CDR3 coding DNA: TGCAGCGTGAGTGCGGGGAACACTGAAGCTTTCTTT. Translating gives CSVSAGNTEAFF.

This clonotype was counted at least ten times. CDR3 nucleotides: TGCAGCGTTGCCGGGACACAAGTAGAGCAGTACTTC. Translating gives CSVAGTQVEQYF. The chain joins TRBV29-1 to TRBJ2-7; perhaps TRBD1 as D (6 bases). The CDR3 runs to 12 residues. The germline V gene encodes CDR1 SQVTM and CDR2 ANQGSEA. The ends were cut back, 4 bases at V and 7 bases at J, with 14 bases in the middle.